This T cell receptor beta chain is from a study of T cells in Graves' hyperthyroidism and ophthalmopathy. Findings of the study overall: Ophthalmopathy and stable hyperthyroidism were separated by a 13 V-J model. The model's output predicted ophthalmopathy at a median of 6.5 months prior to onset.

Germline V lookup: CDR1 SQVTM, CDR2 ANQGSEA. The V gene lost 4 bases and the J gene lost 1 base, with 7 bases spanning the gap. The CDR3 length is 12 residues. Authors of the study amplified TCR beta CDR3 regions from RNA transcripts. An initial round of RT-PCR targeting the TCR CDR3 relied on the HTBI primer set. TCRdb re-called the multiplex PCR reads with MiXCR, one entry per CDR3 protein. The table shows 500,000 or so distinct CDR3 sequences, with approximately 17% occurring only once. In the case of this clonotype: Its antigen is currently unknown.

V usage is TRBV29-1 and J usage is TRBJ1-1; D is undetermined. The material sequenced was blood. The clonotype was recovered from a young woman with Graves' ophthalmopathy. The CDR3 spells CSVAGRNTEAFF. CDR3 in DNA: TGCAGCGTTGCTGGAAGGAACACTGAAGCTTTCTTT.